Following are 15 T cell receptor beta chains from one sample sequenced in a study of blood T cell repertoires in COVID-19. Generated by immunoSEQ multiplex PCR, the TCRdb table keeps only in-frame clones and is missing some. The table lists approximately 460,000 clones, 85% to 90% of them singletons. Sequenced material: peripheral blood. All receptors come from a man between 18 and 29 years old with COVID-19, enrolled during active disease.

The sample holds a few counts of this clone. The V call is TRBV6-2 or TRBV6-3, the J call TRBJ2-5; 8 bases line up with TRBD2. The CDR3 has 16 residues. Trimming took 2 bases from V and 5 from J; bases not matched to a gene: 10. Germline V CDR1 and CDR2: MNHEY, SVGEGT. CDR3 residues: CASSYPRTSWGETQYF. In nucleotides, the CDR3 is TGTGCCAGCAGTTACCCCAGGACTAGCTGGGGGGAGACCCAGTACTTC.

This chain links TRBV2 with TRBJ2-3; the match to TRBD2 covers 8 bases. V lost 6 bases, J lost 5 bases, and 10 bases stayed unmatched. The germline V gene has CDR1 SNHLY and CDR2 FYNNEI. This CDR3 spans 15 amino acids. The CDR3 DNA follows: TGTGCCAGCAGGGACGGCGGGGGGCCGGTAGATACGCAGTATTTT. This encodes CASRDGGGPVDTQYF.

The chain combines TRBV27 with TRBJ2-3; no clear D gene. The V end was cut by 11 bases, the J end by 2 bases, with 20 bases between. This CDR3 region has 15 residues. Germline V gene lookup returns CDR1 MNHEY and CDR2 SMNVEV (reference sequence). The CDR3, as DNA: TGTGCCCCCGCCCCCGGAGCAGACCTCACAGATACGCAGTATTTT. This sequence encodes CAPAPGADLTDTQYF.

The chain carries TRBV19 and TRBJ2-7; TRBD1 might be the D (6 bases). V was pared by 4 bases and J by 6 bases, with 13 bases between. The germline V gene encodes CDR1 LNHDA and CDR2 SQIVND (reference sequence). There are 13 residues in the CDR3. CDR3 protein: CASSTQTGTEQYF. The CDR3 nucleotides read TGTGCCAGTAGTACCCAAACAGGGACCGAGCAGTACTTC.

This chain links TRBV3-1 (or the pseudogene TRBV3-2) with TRBJ2-2; the D gene is possibly TRBD1 (6 bases). The CDR3 loop spans 14 amino acids. Trimming removed 4 bases from V and 8 bases from J, with 14 bases in between. The germline gives CDR1 LGHDT, CDR2 YNNKEL (reference sequence). Here the CDR3 DNA reads TGTGCCAGCAGCCGCTCAGGGGATCAAGGGGAGCTGTTTTTT. It yields the protein CASSRSGDQGELFF.

The V and J genes are TRBV10-3 and TRBJ2-5; 8 bases are shared with TRBD1. This CDR3 has 13 residues. V shed 6 bases, J shed 1 base, and the junction held 1 base outside the gene matches. Germline CDR1 ENHRY, CDR2 SYGVKD. In nucleotides, the CDR3 is TGTGCCATCAGCACAGGGGGCCAAGAGACCCAGTACTTC. Protein sequence: CAISTGGQETQYF.

The chain combines TRBV24-1 with TRBJ2-5; TRBD2 agrees at 8 bases. The V segment lost 4 bases and the J segment 5 bases; nucleotides outside the gene matches: 11. The CDR3 covers 16 residues. The germline V gene encodes CDR1 KGHDR and CDR2 SFDVKD. CDR3 sequence reads: CATSDVPAGGAETQYF. The DNA for the CDR3 is TGTGCCACCAGTGACGTCCCCGCGGGGGGCGCCGAGACCCAGTACTTC.

The gene calls are TRBV6-5 and TRBJ2-7; 11 bases map to TRBD2. The CDR3 length is 15 residues. V shed 7 bases and J 4 bases; nucleotides not matched to a gene: 9. The germline gives CDR1 MNHEY, CDR2 SVGAGI. The CDR3 spells CASMNYPSGRYEQYF. The CDR3 DNA reads as TGTGCCAGCATGAATTACCCTAGCGGGAGGTACGAGCAGTACTTC.

This sequence joins TRBV27 and TRBJ2-5, with 9 bases that match TRBD1. Germline CDR1 is MNHEY and CDR2 is SMNVEV (reference sequence). The J segment lost 6 bases and the V segment lost 2 bases, leaving 10 bases of the junction unmatched. The CDR3 loop spans 16 amino acids. CDR3 nucleotide sequence: TGTGCCAGCAGTTTAGTCGGGACAGGGAAAATGCAGACCCAGTACTTC. Translation gives CASSLVGTGKMQTQYF.

V and J are TRBV14 and TRBJ2-5; 9 nucleotides agree with TRBD2. CDR1 is SGHDN, CDR2 FVKESK, per germline. This CDR3 has 15 residues. Germline trimming cut 4 bases from V and 4 bases from J; bases unmatched to any gene: 7. Here the CDR3 reads CASSPRTSVGETQYF. CDR3 bases: TGTGCCAGCAGCCCAAGGACTAGCGTGGGAGAGACCCAGTACTTC.

The V gene is TRBV5-1, the J gene TRBJ2-3; 11 bases are shared with TRBD2. Germline-derived CDR1 and CDR2 are SGHRS and YFSETQ. CDR3 length equals 14 residues. V shed 5 bases and J 5 bases; nucleotides not matched to a gene: 4. As DNA, the CDR3 is TGCGCCAGCAGTAGCGGGGGGGCGGAAGATACGCAGTATTTT. Translated, it gives CASSSGGAEDTQYF.

V gene TRBV7-8 combines with J gene TRBJ1-3; D is unresolved. Trimming cost V 5 bases and J 2 bases, with 13 bases left between them. The CDR3 contains 15 residues. From germline, CDR1 is SGHVS and CDR2 FQNEAQ. The CDR3 loop is CASSPYGGAGNTIYF. The CDR3, as DNA: TGTGCCAGCAGCCCGTATGGAGGCGCTGGAAACACCATATATTTT. The full variable domain, in which reference TRBV7-8 and TRBJ1-3 provide the parts outside the CDR3, is GAGVSQSPRYKVAKRGQDVALRCDPISGHVSLFWYQQALGQGPEFLTYFQNEAQLDKSGLPSDRFFAERPEGSVSTLKIQRTQQEDSAVYLCASSPYGGAGNTIYFGEGSWLTVV.

This chain connects TRBV27 to TRBJ1-6, with D possibly matching TRBD1 (5 bases). This CDR3 is built from 15 residues. Trimming left V 5 bases short and J 1 base short, with 9 bases between. The germline V gene has CDR1 MNHEY and CDR2 SMNVEV (reference sequence). In DNA form, the CDR3 reads TGTGCCAGCAGTCAGGGATGGTCCTATAATTCACCCCTCCACTTT. Its translation is CASSQGWSYNSPLHF.

The chain has TRBV5-5 and TRBJ1-1; tentatively, D is TRBD1 (5 bases). The CDR3 is 13 residues long. CDR1 is SGHKS, CDR2 YYEKEE, per germline (reference sequence). The CDR3 nucleotides read TGTGTCGGGGGGTCCGCATGGAACACTGAAGCTTTCTTT. It yields the protein CVGGSAWNTEAFF.

The V and J genes are TRBV5-8 and TRBJ2-3; 7 bases match TRBD1. The CDR3 sequence is 16 residues long. CDR1 and CDR2 from the germline V gene are SGHTS and YDEGEE. Trimming cost V 0 bases and J 2 bases; bases outside gene matches: 6. As DNA, the CDR3 is TGTGCCAGCAGCTTGGGGGGACAGCCTTTCACAGATACGCAGTATTTT. Translated: CASSLGGQPFTDTQYF.